The entry that follows covers one T cell receptor (beta chain) sequence. The assay was immunoSEQ multiplex PCR, and TCRdb's table has in-frame clones only and misses some. The table shows millions of clones, with 95% occurring only once. Looked up from germline, CDR1 is MNHEY and CDR2 is SVGAGI. The CDR3 runs to 15 residues. Trimming took 5 bases from V and 3 from J; bases not matched to a gene: 8. This sample is part of a study of shared clonotypes between healthy human individuals. Adult donors, all healthy and HIV-negative, had no recent acute infections or vaccinations. The sequenced sample consisted of naive CD4+ T cells sorted from blood. Subset here: CD45RA+ positively selected. The J gene is TRBJ2-7, the V gene TRBV6-5; 9 bases align to TRBD2. This TCR derives from a man younger than 35 in good health. The chain's CDR3 is CASSARGAGGYEQYF. The CDR3 coding sequence is TGTGCCAGCAGTGCCAGGGGAGCGGGAGGCTACGAGCAGTACTTC.